This T cell receptor beta chain was captured in a study of shared clonotypes between healthy human individuals. Study as a whole: Three plates were used per donor for CD4 naive, three for CD4 memory, two for CD8 naive and one for CD8 memory. Study-wide results and caveats: An anticipated effect of sequencing depth on clonotype sharing among donors was recognized.

CD4+ cell separation produced CD45RA+ naive and CD45RA-negative memory subsets. The CDR3 totals 16 residues. Germline V gene lookup returns CDR1 KGHSH and CDR2 LQKENI. Trimming took 2 bases from V and 0 from J, leaving 11 bases between them. Using immunoSEQ multiplex PCR, the repertoire was profiled, and TCRdb retains in-frame clones only, with some absent. The sample lists roughly 2.2 million clones; 85% to 95% were seen once. Note on this clone: Its antigen is currently unknown.

This sequence originates from a man between 18 and 29 years old in good health. Some clones in this sample may be carry-over from other donors' samples. This chain connects TRBV18 to TRBJ1-3; D is undetermined. The specimen was naive CD4+ T cells from PBMCs. As for subset: CD45RA+ positively selected. The CDR3 coding sequence is TGTGCCAGCTCACCATCTCCGAGTCTCTCTGGAAACACCATATATTTT. Its protein is CASSPSPSLSGNTIYF.